This T cell receptor beta chain stems from a study of T cell repertoires in ileal Crohn's disease. Regarding time point: inflamed ileum from the surgical specimen. V lost 8 bases, J lost 6 bases, and 23 bases lay in between. Looked up from germline, CDR1 is SNHLY and CDR2 is FYNNEI. The CDR3 is 16 amino acids. Clones were sequenced by immunoSEQ multiplex PCR, and TCRdb holds only the in-frame ones, with some missing. The repertoire holds fewer than 5,000 clones, with less than 80% as singletons. This clone came up once. The sample taken for sequencing was ileal tissue. The J gene is TRBJ2-1, the V gene TRBV2; D gene uncertain. The sequence derives from an adult with Crohn's disease. CDR3 loop: CASAIRLAPLRNEQFF. CDR3 bases: TGTGCCAGCGCAATCCGGTTGGCTCCCCTACGCAATGAGCAGTTCTTC. The variable domain in full, completed from reference TRBV2 and TRBJ2-1, reads EPEVTQTPSHQVTQMGQEVILRCVPISNHLYFYWYRQILGQKVEFLVSFYNNEISEKSEIFDDQFSVERPDGSNFTLKIRSTKLEDSAMYFCASAIRLAPLRNEQFFGPGTRLTVL.